This T cell receptor (beta chain) is drawn from a study of cytomegalovirus exposure and HLA in healthy donors. Looking at the study overall: Early on, a data release was issued that held 80 million or so unique TCRs from HLA-typed donors.

Germline assignment: CDR1 SSHAT and CDR2 FNYEAQ (reference sequence). The CDR3 contains 16 residues. J gave up 8 bases and V 8 bases, and 15 bases lay outside the gene matches. Concerning this clone: Its antigen is unknown.

Broader study findings: Further analysis was carried out later, and it showed several of the most significant clusters appearing linked to common viral pathogens.

13 Jbeta primers and 60 Vbeta primers were used for the PCR. In the study's own analysis: Unique TCR beta chains totaled some 80 million in a later count, with approximately 11 million of them shared. The data were produced by immunoSEQ multiplex PCR, yet TCRdb's version contains in-frame clones alone and is incomplete. That table gives V, J and clone size, and the DNA gave D and trimming. The sample gives more than 95,000 clones, about 13% of which show up once; approximately 16% is in the top ten. The material sequenced was PBMCs. The origin of this receptor is a man aged 40-50 years in good health and CMV-seropositive. The chain uses TRBV7-7 and TRBJ2-1; 10 bases are shared with TRBD2. CDR3 bases: TGTGCCAGCGCCCAGGGAGCGGGAGGGGTTTGGGATGAGCAGTTCTTC. This gives the protein CASAQGAGGVWDEQFF.